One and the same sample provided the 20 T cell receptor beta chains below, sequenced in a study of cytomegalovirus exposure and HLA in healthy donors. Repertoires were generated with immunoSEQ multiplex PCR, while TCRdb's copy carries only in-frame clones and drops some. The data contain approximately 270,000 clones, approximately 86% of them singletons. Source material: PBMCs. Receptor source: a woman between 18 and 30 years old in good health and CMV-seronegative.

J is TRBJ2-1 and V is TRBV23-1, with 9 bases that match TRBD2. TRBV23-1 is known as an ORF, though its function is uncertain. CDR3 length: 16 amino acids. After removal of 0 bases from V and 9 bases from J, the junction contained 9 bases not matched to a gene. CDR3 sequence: CASSQSGGLAHGEQFF. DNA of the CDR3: TGCGCCAGCAGTCAATCGGGGGGACTAGCACATGGTGAGCAGTTCTTC.

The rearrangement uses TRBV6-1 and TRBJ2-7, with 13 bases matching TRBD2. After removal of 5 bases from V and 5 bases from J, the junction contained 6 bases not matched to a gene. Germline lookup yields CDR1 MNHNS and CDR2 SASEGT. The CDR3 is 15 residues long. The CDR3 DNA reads TGTGCCAGCAGTCGTCGGACTAGCGGGAGTAACGAGCAGTACTTC. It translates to CASSRRTSGSNEQYF.

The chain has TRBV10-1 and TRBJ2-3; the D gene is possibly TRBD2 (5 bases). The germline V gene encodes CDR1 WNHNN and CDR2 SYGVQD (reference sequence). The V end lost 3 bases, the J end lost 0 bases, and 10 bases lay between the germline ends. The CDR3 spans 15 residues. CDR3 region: CASSDFGGSTDTQYF. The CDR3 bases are TGCGCCAGCAGTGATTTTGGCGGGAGCACAGATACGCAGTATTTT.

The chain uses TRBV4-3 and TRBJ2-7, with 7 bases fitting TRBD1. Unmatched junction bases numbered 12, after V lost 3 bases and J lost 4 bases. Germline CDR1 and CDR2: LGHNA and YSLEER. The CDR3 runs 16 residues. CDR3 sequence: CASSQKAGTVNYEQYF. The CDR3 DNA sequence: TGCGCCAGCAGCCAGAAAGCCGGGACAGTTAATTACGAGCAGTACTTC.

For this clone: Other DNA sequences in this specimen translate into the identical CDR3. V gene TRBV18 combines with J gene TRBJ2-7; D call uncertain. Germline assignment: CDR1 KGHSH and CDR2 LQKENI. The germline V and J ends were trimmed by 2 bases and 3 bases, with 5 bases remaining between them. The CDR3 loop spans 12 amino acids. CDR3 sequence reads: CASSPGLYEQYF. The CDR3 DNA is TGTGCCAGCTCACCAGGGCTCTACGAGCAGTACTTC.

CDR3 sequence reads: CASRDGGNPNYEQYF. The CDR3, as DNA: TGTGCCAGCAGGGATGGGGGGAACCCTAACTACGAGCAGTACTTC. This chain connects TRBV11-3 to TRBJ2-7, with D possibly TRBD2 on 6 matching bases. The CDR3 is made up of 15 amino acids. The germline CDR1 and CDR2 sequences are SGHNT and YENEEA. Deletions cut 6 bases from V and 3 bases from J, with 18 bases between.

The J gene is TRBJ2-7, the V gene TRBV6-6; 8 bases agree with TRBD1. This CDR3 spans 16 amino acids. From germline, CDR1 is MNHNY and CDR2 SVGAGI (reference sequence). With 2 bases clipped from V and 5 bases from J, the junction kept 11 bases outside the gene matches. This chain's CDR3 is CASSYNFETGAHEQYF. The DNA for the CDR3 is TGTGCCAGCAGTTACAACTTTGAGACAGGGGCCCACGAGCAGTACTTC.

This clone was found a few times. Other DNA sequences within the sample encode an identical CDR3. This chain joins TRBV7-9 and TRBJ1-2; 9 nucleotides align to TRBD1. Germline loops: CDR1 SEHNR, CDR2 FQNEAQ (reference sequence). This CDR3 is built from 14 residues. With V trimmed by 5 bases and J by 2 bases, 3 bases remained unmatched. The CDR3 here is CASSLGQGNYGYTF. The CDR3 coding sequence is TGTGCCAGCAGCCTCGGACAGGGGAACTATGGCTACACCTTC.

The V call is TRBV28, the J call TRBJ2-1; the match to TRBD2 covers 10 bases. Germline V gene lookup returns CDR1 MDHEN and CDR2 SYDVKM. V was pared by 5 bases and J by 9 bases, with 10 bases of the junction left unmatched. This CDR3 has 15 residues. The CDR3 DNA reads TGTGCCAGCAGTCACCCCGGGGCTAGCGGGGGTGAGCAGTTCTTC. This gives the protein CASSHPGASGGEQFF. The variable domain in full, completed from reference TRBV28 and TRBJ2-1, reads DVKVTQSSRYLVKRTGEKVFLECVQDMDHENMFWYRQDPGLGLRLIYFSYDVKMKEKGDIPEGYSVSREKKERFSLILESASTNQTSMYLCASSHPGASGGEQFFGPGTRLTVL.

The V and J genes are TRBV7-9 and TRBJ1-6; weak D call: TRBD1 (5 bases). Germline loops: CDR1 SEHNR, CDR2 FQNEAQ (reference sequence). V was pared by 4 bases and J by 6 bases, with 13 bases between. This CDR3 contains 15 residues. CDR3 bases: TGTGCCAGCAGCTCTCAGGGCGGAGTTAATTCACCCCTCCACTTT. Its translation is CASSSQGGVNSPLHF.

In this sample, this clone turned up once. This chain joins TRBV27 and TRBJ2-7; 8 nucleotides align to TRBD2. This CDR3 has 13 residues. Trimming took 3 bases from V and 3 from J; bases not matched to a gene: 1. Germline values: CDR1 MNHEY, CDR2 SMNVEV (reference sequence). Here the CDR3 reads CASSFGRVYEQYF. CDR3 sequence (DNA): TGTGCCAGCAGTTTCGGGAGGGTCTACGAGCAGTACTTC.

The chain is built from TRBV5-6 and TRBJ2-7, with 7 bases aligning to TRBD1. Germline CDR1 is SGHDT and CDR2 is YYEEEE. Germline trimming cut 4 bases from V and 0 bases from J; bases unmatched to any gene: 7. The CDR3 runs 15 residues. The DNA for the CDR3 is TGTGCCAGCAGCCCGCAGGGGGTGATCTCCTACGAGCAGTACTTC. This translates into CASSPQGVISYEQYF.

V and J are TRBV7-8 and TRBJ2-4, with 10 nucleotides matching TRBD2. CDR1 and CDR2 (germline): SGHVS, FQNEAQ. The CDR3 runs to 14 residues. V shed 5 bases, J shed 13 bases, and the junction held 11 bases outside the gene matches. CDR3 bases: TGTGCCAGCAGCCCCGGGACTAGCGTCCCCCTACAGTACTTC. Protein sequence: CASSPGTSVPLQYF. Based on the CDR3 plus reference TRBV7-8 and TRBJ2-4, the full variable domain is GAGVSQSPRYKVAKRGQDVALRCDPISGHVSLFWYQQALGQGPEFLTYFQNEAQLDKSGLPSDRFFAERPEGSVSTLKIQRTQQEDSAVYLCASSPGTSVPLQYFGAGTRLSVL.

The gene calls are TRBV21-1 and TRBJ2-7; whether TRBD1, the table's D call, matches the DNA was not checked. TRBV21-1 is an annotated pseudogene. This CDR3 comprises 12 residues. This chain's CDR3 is CASSQDAPEQYF. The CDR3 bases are TGTGCCAGCAGCCAGGATGCTCCCGAGCAGTACTTC.

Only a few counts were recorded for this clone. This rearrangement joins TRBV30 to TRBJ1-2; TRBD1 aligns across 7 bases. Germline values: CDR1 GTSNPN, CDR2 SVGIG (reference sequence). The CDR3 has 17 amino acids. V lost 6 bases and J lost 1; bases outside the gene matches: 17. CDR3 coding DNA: TGTGCCTGCTCTTCTCCCTACAGGGGACGTATTAACTATGGCTACACCTTC. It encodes CACSSPYRGRINYGYTF.

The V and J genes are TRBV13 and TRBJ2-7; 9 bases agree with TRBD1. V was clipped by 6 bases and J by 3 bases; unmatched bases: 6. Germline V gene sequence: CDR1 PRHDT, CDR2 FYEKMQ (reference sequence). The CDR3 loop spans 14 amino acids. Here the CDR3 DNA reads TGTGCCAGCAGTTCTCTGGACAGGGGCTACGAGCAGTACTTC. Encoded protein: CASSSLDRGYEQYF.

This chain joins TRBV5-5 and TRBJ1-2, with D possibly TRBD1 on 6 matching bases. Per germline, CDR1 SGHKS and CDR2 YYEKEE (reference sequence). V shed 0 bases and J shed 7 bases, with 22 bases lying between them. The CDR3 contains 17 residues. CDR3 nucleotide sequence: TGTGCCAGCAGCTTGGGGCTATATGACACAGGGTACGGTGGCTACACCTTC. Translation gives CASSLGLYDTGYGGYTF.

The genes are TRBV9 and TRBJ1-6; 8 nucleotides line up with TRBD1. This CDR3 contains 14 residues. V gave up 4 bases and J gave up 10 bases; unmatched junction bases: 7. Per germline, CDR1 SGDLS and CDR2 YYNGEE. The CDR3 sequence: CASSSQGANSPLHF. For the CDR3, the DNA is TGTGCCAGCAGCTCCCAGGGGGCGAACTCACCCCTCCACTTT.

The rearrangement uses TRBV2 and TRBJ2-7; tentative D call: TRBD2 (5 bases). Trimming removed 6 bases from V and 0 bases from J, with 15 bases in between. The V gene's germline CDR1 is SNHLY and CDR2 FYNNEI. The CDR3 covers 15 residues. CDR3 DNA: TGTGCCAGCAGGTACCGAGCGGTTTTCTCCTACGAGCAGTACTTC. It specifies CASRYRAVFSYEQYF.

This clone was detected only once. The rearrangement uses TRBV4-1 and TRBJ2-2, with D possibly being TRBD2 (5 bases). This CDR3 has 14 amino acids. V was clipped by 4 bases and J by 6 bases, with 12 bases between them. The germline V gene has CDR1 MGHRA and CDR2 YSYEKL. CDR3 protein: CASSPLSGAGELFF. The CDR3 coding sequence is TGCGCCAGCAGCCCTCTCTCCGGGGCCGGGGAGCTGTTTTTT.